The entry below describes one TCR beta chain. These data are taken from a study of brain T cells in children with intractable seizures. Sequencing used immunoSEQ multiplex PCR; TCRdb keeps in-frame clones, though not all of them. The table lists about 76,000 clones, about 92% of them singletons, with approximately 1.5% in the top ten. Germline CDR1 is MNHNS and CDR2 is SASEGT. This CDR3 region has 11 residues. Trimming took off 0 bases at V and 8 bases at J, with 2 bases between the two ends. This rearrangement joins TRBV6-1 to TRBJ1-5, with D unresolved. This sample comprised peripheral blood, obtained at surgery. The clonotype comes from a boy younger than two with tuberous sclerosis and intractable seizures. CDR3 sequence reads: CASSEAKPQHF. DNA for the CDR3: TGTGCCAGCAGTGAAGCGAAGCCCCAGCATTTT.